This T cell receptor (beta chain) originates from a study of T cell responses to AZD1222 COVID-19 vaccine (dated by TCRdb to about 2021). General notes on the study: AZD1222 recipients given second doses at about 4 weeks or at about 12 weeks were pooled, since spike-specific TCR depth and breadth were not found to differ between the two schedules. A total of just over 230 trial participants underwent TCR sequencing, of whom about 210 received two doses of AZD1222 and 26 received two doses of the MenACWY control vaccine. Trial participants were enrolled into age subgroups of 18-55, 56-69 and 70-plus years, which contained about 150, 27 and 61 TCR-sequenced participants, respectively. On the study overall, not on this receptor specifically: The whole spike protein was spanned by vaccine-associated CD4 TCRs, and dominant responses were seen in regions 160-218 and 743-854. The 56-69-year group was small, and its depth increase did not reach significance, likely because of low power. Because no samples from the day 14 peak response were available, repertoires could be characterized only after the peak T cell response. Conclusions about previously exposed vaccinees are limited, since just 5 or 6 AZD1222 recipients were seropositive for SARS-CoV-2 at baseline. Spike-specific TCR breadth and depth rose significantly after two AZD1222 doses compared with day 0 and with MenACWY recipients. Most participants were white British and females outnumbered males, and the authors suggested that clonal diversity may have been underestimated. Epitopes outside the regions mutated in the B.1.351 and B.1.1.7 variants were reportedly recognized by nearly half of the unique spike-specific TCRs.

The CDR3 regions of human TCRbeta chains were analyzed by immunosequencing. On the authors' methods: TCRs in the repertoires were matched against a reference library of SARS-CoV-2-specific TCRs that had been generated with the MIRA antigen-specificity platform. Breadth was defined as the fraction of unique TCRs that were SARS-CoV-2-associated. Depth was defined as the fraction of total T cells that were SARS-CoV-2-associated. Using the MIRA data, each spike-specific TCR was assigned both to the spike region to which the TCR was reactive and to a CD4 or CD8 class. Log10-transformed breadth and depth values were compared by one-way ANOVA with Sidak's multiple comparisons tests. TCRdb provides this immuneACCESS table in a form limited to in-frame rearrangements. Some clones are lacking; in checked studies, under half of them reflect an unresolved V gene, and why the rest are absent is not known. V and J calls and clone size are as listed in that table; D and trimming were resolved from the DNA. For this sample there are 100,000 to 150,000 clones; roughly 90% appear just once. Approximately 4% of the sample is held by the ten biggest clonotypes.

As regards this clone: Its antigen target is currently unknown. No much larger clone exists at a distance of one base, and base qualities are not known.

The meaning of the sample's time point label: baseline before first vaccination. Vaccinee samples came from UK trials COV001 and COV002, including a single-blind randomized controlled phase 2/3 trial of AZD1222 (ChAdOx1 nCoV-19) in healthy adults. For TCRbeta chain sequencing, PBMC samples were collected from trial participants at day 0 and at day 28 after the second dose. This TCR was sampled from an adult in good health. The specimen was peripheral blood, collected on day 0 of AZD1222 vaccination.

The CDR3 has the sequence CASGRGDYEQYF. The DNA sequence follows: TGTGCCAGTGGAAGAGGGGACTACGAGCAGTACTTC. The V and J genes are TRBV19 and TRBJ2-7; the D gene could be either TRBD1 or TRBD2, each agreeing at 5 bases. Based on the germline V gene (reference sequence), the CDR1 and CDR2 sequences are LNHDA and SQIVND. The CDR3, cysteine through phenylalanine, is 12 amino acids long. Of the read, only the CDR3 DNA is kept; its 36 bases are in frame from base 1. V is cut by 8 bases and J by 3 bases, and the space between the germline ends is 11 bases.